These 15 T cell receptor beta chains originate from one sample sequenced in a study of blood T cell repertoires in COVID-19. Using immunoSEQ multiplex PCR, the repertoire was profiled, and TCRdb retains in-frame clones only, with some absent. Found here are some 260,000 clones, approximately 77% of them singletons; the top ten hold around 3.2%. Material: peripheral blood. These receptors were obtained from a woman aged 18-30 years with acute or convalescent COVID-19.

V and J are TRBV7-2 and TRBJ2-1; 9 bases are a match to TRBD2. Germline loops: CDR1 SGHTA, CDR2 FQGNSA. V lost 1 base and J lost 9; bases outside the gene matches: 10. This CDR3 is built from 16 residues. DNA of the CDR3: TGTGCCAGCAGCTTAGATGGCGGGAGGGCCTATTCTGAGCAGTTCTTC. Protein: CASSLDGGRAYSEQFF.

This rearrangement joins TRBV5-1 to TRBJ1-1; 9 nucleotides match TRBD1. V shed 8 bases and J 5 bases; nucleotides not matched to a gene: 13. The CDR3 is made up of 15 amino acids. Germline values: CDR1 SGHRS, CDR2 YFSETQ. The CDR3 sequence: CASRSTGGALTEAFF. The CDR3 nucleotides read TGCGCCAGTAGGAGCACAGGGGGCGCATTAACTGAAGCTTTCTTT.

The chain uses TRBV5-1 and TRBJ1-1; tentative D call: TRBD1 (5 bases). This CDR3 has 12 amino acids. The germline V gene encodes CDR1 SGHRS and CDR2 YFSETQ. Trimming stripped 3 bases from V and 6 bases from J, with 9 bases between. The CDR3 loop reads CASSSGGAEAFF. The CDR3 DNA sequence: TGCGCCAGCAGCTCGGGGGGAGCTGAAGCTTTCTTT. Full variable domain (remainder filled in from reference TRBV5-1 and TRBJ1-1): KAGVTQTPRYLIKTRGQQVTLSCSPISGHRSVSWYQQTPGQGLQFLFEYFSETQRNKGNFPGRFSGRQFSNSRSEMNVSTLELGDSALYLCASSSGGAEAFFGQGTRLTVV.

The genes are TRBV3-1 (or the pseudogene TRBV3-2) and TRBJ2-3, with D possibly TRBD2 on 5 matching bases. The V gene's germline CDR1 is LGHDT and CDR2 YNNKEL (reference sequence). V was pared by 5 bases and J by 7 bases, with 10 bases between. This CDR3 has 12 amino acids. As DNA, the CDR3 is TGTGCCAGCAGCGAGACTACATATACGCAGTATTTT. Protein sequence: CASSETTYTQYF.

The V call is TRBV4-2, the J call TRBJ2-1; D is unclear. Germline values: CDR1 LGHNA, CDR2 YNFKEQ. The CDR3 runs 13 residues. The V end lost 0 bases, the J end lost 8 bases, and 8 bases lay between the germline ends. CDR3 loop: CASSQEVQDEQFF. The CDR3 DNA reads as TGTGCCAGCAGCCAAGAAGTCCAGGATGAGCAGTTCTTC.

The rearrangement uses TRBV11-2 and TRBJ2-1; TRBD2 aligns across 13 bases. The J segment lost 7 bases and the V segment lost 4 bases, leaving 4 bases of the junction unmatched. This CDR3 is built from 15 residues. The germline V gene encodes CDR1 SGHAT and CDR2 FQNNGV. The CDR3 loop is CASSSGTSGMNEQFF. The CDR3 DNA reads TGTGCCAGCAGCTCCGGGACTAGCGGGATGAATGAGCAGTTCTTC.

This clone was observed a few times. V gene TRBV18 combines with J gene TRBJ2-7; 9 nucleotides agree with TRBD1. Germline V gene sequence: CDR1 KGHSH, CDR2 LQKENI. The CDR3 covers 17 residues. V shed 6 bases, J shed 4 bases, and the junction held 16 bases outside the gene matches. CDR3 nucleotides: TGTGCCAGCTCTGAAGACGGAGGAACCGGGACAGGGTACGAGCAGTACTTC. This sequence encodes CASSEDGGTGTGYEQYF. Drawing the rest from reference TRBV18 and TRBJ2-7, the complete variable domain is NAGVMQNPRHLVRRRGQEARLRCSPMKGHSHVYWYRQLPEEGLKFMVYLQKENIIDESGMPKERFSAEFPKEGPSILRIQQVVRGDSAAYFCASSEDGGTGTGYEQYFGPGTRLTVT.

The chain combines TRBV30 with TRBJ2-7, with 8 bases lining up with TRBD1. Germline V CDR1 and CDR2: GTSNPN, SVGIG (reference sequence). The CDR3 sequence is 14 residues long. The junction had 9 bases not matched to a gene; V was cut back by 2 bases and J by 6 bases. The CDR3 DNA reads TGTGCCTGGAGTCCGACAGGGGAAACAAGCGAGCAGTACTTC. Its protein product is CAWSPTGETSEQYF.

The chain recombines TRBV28 with TRBJ2-7; 8 bases agree with TRBD2. With 5 bases clipped from V and 5 bases from J, the junction kept 17 bases outside the gene matches. Germline CDR1 MDHEN, CDR2 SYDVKM. The CDR3 is 17 amino acids. The CDR3 DNA reads TGTGCCAGCAGTCCCCCGGAAGGCGGGAGGACGTTCGACGAGCAGTACTTC. This translates into CASSPPEGGRTFDEQYF.

The chain couples TRBV11-3 to TRBJ2-1; 10 nucleotides align to TRBD1. Trimming at V came to 8 bases and at J to 7 bases, leaving 11 bases not matched to a gene. The CDR3 has 15 amino acids. CDR1 and CDR2 from the germline V gene are SGHNT and YENEEA. CDR3 amino acids: CASSLRQGAGNEQFF. The CDR3 DNA reads TGTGCCAGCTCATTAAGACAGGGGGCTGGGAATGAGCAGTTCTTC. The complete variable domain, with remaining parts taken from reference TRBV11-3 and TRBJ2-1, reads EAGVVQSPRYKIIEKKQPVAFWCNPISGHNTLYWYLQNLGQGPELLIRYENEEAVDDSQLPKDRFSAERLKGVDSTLKIQPAELGDSAVYLCASSLRQGAGNEQFFGPGTRLTVL.

V gene TRBV5-6 combines with J gene TRBJ2-7; 8 bases line up with TRBD1. This CDR3 has 14 amino acids. Trimming cost V 4 bases and J 7 bases; bases outside gene matches: 10. Germline CDR1 is SGHDT and CDR2 is YYEEEE. Written as DNA, the CDR3 is TGTGCCAGCAGCCCCCCGACAGGGGTGAGAGAGCAGTACTTC. This gives the protein CASSPPTGVREQYF. The full variable domain, in which reference TRBV5-6 and TRBJ2-7 provide the parts outside the CDR3, is DAGVTQSPTHLIKTRGQQVTLRCSPKSGHDTVSWYQQALGQGPQFIFQYYEEEERQRGNFPDRFSGHQFPNYSSELNVNALLLGDSALYLCASSPPTGVREQYFGPGTRLTVT.

This chain uses TRBV28 with TRBJ2-5; 8 positions agree with TRBD1. V was clipped by 5 bases and J by 5 bases; unmatched bases: 13. Germline V gives CDR1 MDHEN, CDR2 SYDVKM. The CDR3 is made up of 16 amino acids. The CDR3 coding sequence is TGTGCCAGCAGTATCCCACACGGCAGGGGGCAGGAGACCCAGTACTTC. It codes for CASSIPHGRGQETQYF.

The rearrangement joins TRBV19 to TRBJ1-5; D is unclear. This CDR3 is built from 16 residues. The ends were cut back, 6 bases at V and 3 bases at J, with 18 bases in the middle. Looked up from germline, CDR1 is LNHDA and CDR2 is SQIVND (reference sequence). This chain's CDR3 is CASSPPQARVNQPQHF. CDR3 bases: TGTGCCAGTAGCCCCCCCCAGGCGAGGGTCAATCAGCCCCAGCATTTT.

This clone was counted between two and nine times. This chain connects TRBV28 to TRBJ2-7; D possibly corresponds to TRBD2 (5 bases). V was shortened by 5 bases and J by 0 bases, with 14 bases between the two germline ends. This CDR3 has 15 amino acids. The germline V gene has CDR1 MDHEN and CDR2 SYDVKM. The CDR3 loop reads CASSTIGVSSYEQYF. CDR3 bases: TGTGCCAGCAGTACCATCGGGGTGAGCTCCTACGAGCAGTACTTC.

This clone has more than one count but fewer than ten. The chain is built from TRBV27 and TRBJ1-1; TRBD1 is a possible D gene (6 bases). Trimming shortened V by 5 bases and J by 3 bases, and 31 bases separated the two germline ends. Looked up from germline, CDR1 is MNHEY and CDR2 is SMNVEV (reference sequence). CDR3 size: 20 residues. This CDR3 reads CASSPYSYRDTSHGDTEAFF. CDR3 sequence (DNA): TGTGCCAGCAGTCCCTACTCGTACCGGGACACCTCCCATGGGGACACTGAAGCTTTCTTT.